This TCR beta chain was obtained from a study of shared clonotypes between healthy human individuals. CDR1 is SGHAT, CDR2 FQNNGV, per germline. This CDR3 region has 15 residues. The V gene end was trimmed by 1 base and the J gene end by 2 bases; junction bases not matched to a gene: 4. Clones were read by immunoSEQ multiplex PCR, and TCRdb kept only the in-frame ones, dropping some. The data show about 1.1 million clones, with around 78% seen just once and 0.6% to 0.7% held by the top ten. The chain recombines TRBV11-2 with TRBJ2-5, with 7 positions matching TRBD2. This clonotype was obtained from a man aged 18-30 years in good health. Some clones in this sample may be carry-over from other donors' samples. Input material: memory CD4+ T cells from PBMCs. Regarding subset: CD45RA-negative fraction. CDR3 DNA: TGTGCCAGCAGCTTAGTCCTAGCGGCTCAAGAGACCCAGTACTTC. Its protein is CASSLVLAAQETQYF.